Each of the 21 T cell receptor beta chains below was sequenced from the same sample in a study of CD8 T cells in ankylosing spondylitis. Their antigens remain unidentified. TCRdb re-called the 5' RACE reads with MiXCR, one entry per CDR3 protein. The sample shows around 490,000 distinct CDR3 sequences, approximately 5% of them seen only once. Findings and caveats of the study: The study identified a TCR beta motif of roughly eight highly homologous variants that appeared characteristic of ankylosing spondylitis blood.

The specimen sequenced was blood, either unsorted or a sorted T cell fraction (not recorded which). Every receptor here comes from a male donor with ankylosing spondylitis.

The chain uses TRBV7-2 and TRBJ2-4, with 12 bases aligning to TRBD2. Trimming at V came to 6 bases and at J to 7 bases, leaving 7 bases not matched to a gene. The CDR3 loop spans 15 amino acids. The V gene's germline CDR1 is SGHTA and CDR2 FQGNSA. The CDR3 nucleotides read TGTGCCAGCAGACCCCCTGGACTAGCGGGGAACATTCAGTACTTC. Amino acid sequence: CASRPPGLAGNIQYF. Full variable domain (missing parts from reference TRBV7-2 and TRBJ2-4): GAGVSQSPSNKVTEKGKDVELRCDPISGHTALYWYRQSLGQGLEFLIYFQGNSAPDKSGLPSDRFSAERTGGSVSTLTIQRTQQEDSAVYLCASRPPGLAGNIQYFGAGTRLSVL.

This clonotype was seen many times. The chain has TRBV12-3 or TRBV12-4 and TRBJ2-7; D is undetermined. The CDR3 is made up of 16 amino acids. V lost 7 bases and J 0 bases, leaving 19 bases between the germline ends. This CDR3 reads CASTLSSTIVSYEQYF. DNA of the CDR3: TGTGCCAGCACCCTATCGTCGACAATCGTCTCCTACGAGCAGTACTTC.

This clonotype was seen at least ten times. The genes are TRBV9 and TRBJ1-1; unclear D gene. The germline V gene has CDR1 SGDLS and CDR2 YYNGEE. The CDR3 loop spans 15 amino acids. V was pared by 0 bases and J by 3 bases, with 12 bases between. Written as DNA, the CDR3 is TGTGCCAGCAGCGTAGGCAAAGGGTGGGACACTGAAGCTTTCTTT. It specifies CASSVGKGWDTEAFF.

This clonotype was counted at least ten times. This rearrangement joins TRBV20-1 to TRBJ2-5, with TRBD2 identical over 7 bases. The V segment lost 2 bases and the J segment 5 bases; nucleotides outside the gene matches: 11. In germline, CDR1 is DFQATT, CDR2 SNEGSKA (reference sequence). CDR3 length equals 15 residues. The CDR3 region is CSARKGGTLGETQYF. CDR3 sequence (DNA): TGCAGTGCTAGAAAGGGAGGGACCTTAGGGGAGACCCAGTACTTC.

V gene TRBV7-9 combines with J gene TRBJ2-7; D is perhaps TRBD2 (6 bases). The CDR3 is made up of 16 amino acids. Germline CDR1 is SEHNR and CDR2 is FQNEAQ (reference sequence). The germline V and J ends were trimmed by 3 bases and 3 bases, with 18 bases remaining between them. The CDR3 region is CASSLGSEDSGYEQYF. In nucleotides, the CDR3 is TGTGCCAGCAGCTTGGGCTCCGAGGATAGCGGCTACGAGCAGTACTTC.

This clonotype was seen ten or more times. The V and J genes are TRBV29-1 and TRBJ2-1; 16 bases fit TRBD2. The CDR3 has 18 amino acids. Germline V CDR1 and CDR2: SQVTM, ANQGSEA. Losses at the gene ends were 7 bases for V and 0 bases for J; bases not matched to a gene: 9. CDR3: CSAPGLAGGPSSYNEQFF. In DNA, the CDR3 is TGCAGCGCCCCGGGACTAGCGGGAGGGCCCAGCTCCTACAATGAGCAGTTCTTC.

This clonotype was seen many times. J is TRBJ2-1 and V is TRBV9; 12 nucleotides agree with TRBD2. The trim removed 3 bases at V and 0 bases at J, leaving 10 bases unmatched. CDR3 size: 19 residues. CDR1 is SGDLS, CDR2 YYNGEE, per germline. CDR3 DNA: TGTGCCAGCAGCGGTTTGACTAGCGGGGGCGAGAGCTCCTACAATGAGCAGTTCTTC. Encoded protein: CASSGLTSGGESSYNEQFF.

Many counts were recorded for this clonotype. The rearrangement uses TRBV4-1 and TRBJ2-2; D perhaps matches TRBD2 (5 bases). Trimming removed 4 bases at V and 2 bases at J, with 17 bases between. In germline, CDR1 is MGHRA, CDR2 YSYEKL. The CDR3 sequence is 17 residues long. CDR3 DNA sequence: TGCGCCAGCAGCCCGCGCTTACAACGGACTAACACCGGGGAGCTGTTTTTT. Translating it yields CASSPRLQRTNTGELFF.

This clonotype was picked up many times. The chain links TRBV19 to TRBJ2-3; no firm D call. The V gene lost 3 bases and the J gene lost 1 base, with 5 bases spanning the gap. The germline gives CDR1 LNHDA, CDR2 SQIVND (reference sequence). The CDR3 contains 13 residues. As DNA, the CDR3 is TGTGCCAGTAGTATTGGCGGCACAGATACGCAGTATTTT. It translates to CASSIGGTDTQYF.

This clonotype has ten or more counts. CDR3 coding DNA: TGTGCCAGCAGCTTCGGCGACCGGGACTTTAAGGCGGATGAGCAGTTCTTC. This gives the protein CASSFGDRDFKADEQFF. J is TRBJ2-1 and V is TRBV7-9; the D gene is possibly TRBD2 (6 bases). Between the trimmed V and J ends, which lost 3 bases and 8 bases, there was a span of 23 bases. Germline CDR1 and CDR2: SEHNR and FQNEAQ (reference sequence). The CDR3 is made up of 17 amino acids.

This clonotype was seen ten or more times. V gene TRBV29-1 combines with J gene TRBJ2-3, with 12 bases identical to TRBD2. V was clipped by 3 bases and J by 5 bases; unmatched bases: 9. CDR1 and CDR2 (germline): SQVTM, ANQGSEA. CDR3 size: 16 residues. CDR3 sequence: CSVERLAGGPLDTQYF. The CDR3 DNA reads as TGCAGCGTTGAGAGGCTAGCGGGGGGGCCTTTAGATACGCAGTATTTT.

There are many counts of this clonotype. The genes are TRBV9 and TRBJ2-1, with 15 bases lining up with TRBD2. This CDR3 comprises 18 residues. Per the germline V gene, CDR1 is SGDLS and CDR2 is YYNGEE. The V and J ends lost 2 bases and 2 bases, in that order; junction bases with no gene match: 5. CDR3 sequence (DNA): TGTGCCAGCAGCGTGGGGACTAGCGGGGGGCCAACCTACAATGAGCAGTTCTTC. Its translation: CASSVGTSGGPTYNEQFF.

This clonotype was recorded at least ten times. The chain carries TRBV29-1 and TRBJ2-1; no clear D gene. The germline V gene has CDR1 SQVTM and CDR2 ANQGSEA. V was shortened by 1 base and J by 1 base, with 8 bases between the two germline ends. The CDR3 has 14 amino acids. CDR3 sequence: CSVEGDGSYNEQFF. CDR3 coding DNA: TGCAGCGTTGAAGGCGACGGTTCCTACAATGAGCAGTTCTTC.

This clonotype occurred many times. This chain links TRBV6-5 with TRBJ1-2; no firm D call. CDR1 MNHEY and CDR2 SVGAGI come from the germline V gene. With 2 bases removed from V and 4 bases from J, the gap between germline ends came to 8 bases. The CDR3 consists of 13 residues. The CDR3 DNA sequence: TGTGCCAGCAGTTACCCCTCCCTCTATGGCTACACCTTC. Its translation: CASSYPSLYGYTF.

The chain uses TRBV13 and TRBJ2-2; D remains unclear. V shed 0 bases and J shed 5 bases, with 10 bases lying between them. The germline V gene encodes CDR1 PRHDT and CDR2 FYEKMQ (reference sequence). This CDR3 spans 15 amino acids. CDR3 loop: CASSLGLSGTGELFF. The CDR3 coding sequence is TGTGCCAGCAGCTTAGGCCTTTCAGGAACCGGGGAGCTGTTTTTT.

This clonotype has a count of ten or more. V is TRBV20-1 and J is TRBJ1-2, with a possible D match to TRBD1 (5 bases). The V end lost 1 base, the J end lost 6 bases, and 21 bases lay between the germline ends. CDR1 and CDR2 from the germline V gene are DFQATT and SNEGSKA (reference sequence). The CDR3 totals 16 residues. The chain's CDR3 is CSARGHEVTRGHGYTF. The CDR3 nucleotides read TGCAGTGCTAGAGGGCACGAGGTCACCCGGGGCCATGGCTACACCTTC.

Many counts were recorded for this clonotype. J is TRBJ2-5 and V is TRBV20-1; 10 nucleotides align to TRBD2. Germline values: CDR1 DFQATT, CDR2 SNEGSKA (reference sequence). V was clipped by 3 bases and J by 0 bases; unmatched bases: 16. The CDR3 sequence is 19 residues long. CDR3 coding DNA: TGCAGTGCTAGGGGATCCGGGTCTAGCGGGGGAGCTTACCAAGAGACCCAGTACTTC. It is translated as CSARGSGSSGGAYQETQYF.

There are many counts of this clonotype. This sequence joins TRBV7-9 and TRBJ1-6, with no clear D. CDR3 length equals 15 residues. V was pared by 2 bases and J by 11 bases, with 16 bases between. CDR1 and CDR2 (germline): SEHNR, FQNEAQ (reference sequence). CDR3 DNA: TGTGCCAGCAGCTTAAGTAGCGTCACCGGACCACCCCTCCACTTT. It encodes CASSLSSVTGPPLHF. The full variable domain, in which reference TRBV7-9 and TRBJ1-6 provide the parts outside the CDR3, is DTGVSQNPRHKITKRGQNVTFRCDPISEHNRLYWYRQTLGQGPEFLTYFQNEAQLEKSRLLSDRFSAERPKGSFSTLEIQRTEQGDSAMYLCASSLSSVTGPPLHFGNGTRLTVT.

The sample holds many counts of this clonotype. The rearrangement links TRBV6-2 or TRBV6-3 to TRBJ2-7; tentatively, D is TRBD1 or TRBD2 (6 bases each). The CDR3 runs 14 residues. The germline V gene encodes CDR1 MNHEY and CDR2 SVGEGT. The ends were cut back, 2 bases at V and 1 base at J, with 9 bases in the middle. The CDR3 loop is CASSYRGTSYEQYF. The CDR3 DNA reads TGTGCCAGCAGTTACAGGGGGACTTCCTACGAGCAGTACTTC.

CDR3 residues: CASSQFGRSSGANVLTF. The CDR3 nucleotides are TGTGCCAGCAGCCAATTTGGAAGGAGCTCTGGGGCCAACGTCCTGACTTTC. V gene TRBV14 combines with J gene TRBJ2-6; no definite D call. This CDR3 is built from 17 residues. Germline V gene sequence: CDR1 SGHDN, CDR2 FVKESK. The ends were cut back, 2 bases at V and 0 bases at J, with 11 bases in the middle. The full variable domain, in which reference TRBV14 and TRBJ2-6 provide the parts outside the CDR3, is EAGVTQFPSHSVIEKGQTVTLRCDPISGHDNLYWYRRVMGKEIKFLLHFVKESKQDESGMPNNRFLAERTGGTYSTLKVQPAELEDSGVYFCASSQFGRSSGANVLTFGAGSRLTVL.

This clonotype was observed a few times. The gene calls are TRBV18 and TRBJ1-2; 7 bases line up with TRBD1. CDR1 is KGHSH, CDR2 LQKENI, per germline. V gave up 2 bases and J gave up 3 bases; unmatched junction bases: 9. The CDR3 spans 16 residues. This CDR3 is CASSPSRQGVDYGYTF. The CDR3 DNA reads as TGTGCCAGCTCACCATCCCGACAGGGCGTCGACTATGGCTACACCTTC.